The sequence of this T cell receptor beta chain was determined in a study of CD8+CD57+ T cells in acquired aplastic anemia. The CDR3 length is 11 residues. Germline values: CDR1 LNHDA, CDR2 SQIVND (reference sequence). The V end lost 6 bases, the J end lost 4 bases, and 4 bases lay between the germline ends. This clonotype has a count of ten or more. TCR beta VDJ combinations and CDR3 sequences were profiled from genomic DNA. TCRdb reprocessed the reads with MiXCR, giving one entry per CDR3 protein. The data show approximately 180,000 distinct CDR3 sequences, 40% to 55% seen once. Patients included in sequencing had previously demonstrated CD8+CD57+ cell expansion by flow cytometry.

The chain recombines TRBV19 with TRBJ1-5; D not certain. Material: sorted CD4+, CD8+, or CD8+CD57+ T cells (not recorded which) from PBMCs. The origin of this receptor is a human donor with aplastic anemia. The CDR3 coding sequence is TGTGCCAGTAGCGGAAATCAGCCCCAGCATTTT. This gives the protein CASSGNQPQHF.